This TCR beta chain emerged from a study of blood T cell repertoires in COVID-19. The overall study: Researchers got acute and convalescent COVID-19 samples from the United States, Italy and Spain. In each case, the material was cDNA or gDNA derived from T cells, B-cell-depleted T cells, or PBMCs.

TCRdb's table, derived via immunoSEQ multiplex PCR, lists solely in-frame clones and lacks some. Altogether about 130,000 clones are present, about 83% being singletons, with the ten largest covering around a tenth. V lost 2 bases to trimming and J lost 8 bases, with 9 bases between them. Germline V CDR1 and CDR2: MNHEY, SVGEGT. This CDR3 comprises 12 residues. This sequence originates from a man aged 40-50 years with active or convalescent COVID-19. The sequencing input was peripheral blood. This chain connects TRBV6-2 or TRBV6-3 to TRBJ1-2; no definite D call. The CDR3 nucleotides read TGTGCCAGCAGTTACGGTCAGTCCGGCTACACCTTC. Protein product: CASSYGQSGYTF.